The clone carrying this T cell receptor beta chain has more than one count but fewer than ten. Antigen: not known. Purities over 98% were achieved in all sorted populations. This sample is drawn from a study of beta chain features in type 1 diabetes. Overall study: Taken together, all samples contributed roughly 100 million examined sorted cells.

General study points: Shortening of TCRB CDR3s, moderate but significant, appeared in all four CD4+ subsets of Type 1 diabetes patients. Equally in patients and controls, shorter templates might have been favored by PCR. Lower insertion and higher deletion counts appeared at VDJ junctions in type 1 diabetes patients.

Since all of the isolated RNA was reverse transcribed, expressed TCRB transcripts were what got sequenced. Libraries were prepared by immunoSEQ multiplex PCR; TCRdb keeps only in-frame clonotypes and omits some of them. Of 500,000 to 850,000 clones in the sample, about an eighth were seen once. Germline values: CDR1 MGHRA, CDR2 YSYEKL. The CDR3 has 15 residues. Trimming shortened V by 4 bases and J by 1 base, and 12 bases separated the two germline ends. The chain employs TRBV4-1 and TRBJ2-3; D unresolved. The sequence was collected from a young man with type 1 diabetes. The sequenced material came from naive CD4+ T cells from blood. CDR3 in amino acids: CASSPAPRRTDTQYF. The CDR3 DNA reads as TGCGCCAGCAGCCCAGCCCCCAGGCGCACAGATACGCAGTATTTT.